This T cell receptor (beta chain) stems from a study of blood T cell repertoires in COVID-19. The wider study: The United States, Italy and Spain supplied acute and convalescent COVID-19 samples. In each case, the material was cDNA or gDNA derived from T cells, B-cell-depleted T cells, or PBMCs.

As handled by the study authors: Nucleated cell number was recorded as an estimate derived from reference gene primer amplification. TCRdb's table, derived via immunoSEQ multiplex PCR, lists solely in-frame clones and lacks some. The V and J calls and the clone size are those of that table, but D and trimming were determined from the DNA. The sample yields about 140,000 clones, about four fifths seen once. Recruitment covered about two dozen US areas and drew participants whose ages spanned about 18 to 100 years. This CDR3 contains 13 residues. In germline, CDR1 is MGHDK, CDR2 SYGVNS. V lost 4 bases, J lost 1 base, and 7 bases lay in between.

Sequenced: PBMCs or T cells enriched from blood (not recorded which). This clonotype originated in a woman younger than 30 who had been exposed to COVID-19. The J gene is TRBJ1-1, the V gene TRBV25-1; D remains unclear. CDR3 DNA sequence: TGTGCCAGCAGTGCGAGCGGGAACACTGAAGCTTTCTTT. Residues: CASSASGNTEAFF.